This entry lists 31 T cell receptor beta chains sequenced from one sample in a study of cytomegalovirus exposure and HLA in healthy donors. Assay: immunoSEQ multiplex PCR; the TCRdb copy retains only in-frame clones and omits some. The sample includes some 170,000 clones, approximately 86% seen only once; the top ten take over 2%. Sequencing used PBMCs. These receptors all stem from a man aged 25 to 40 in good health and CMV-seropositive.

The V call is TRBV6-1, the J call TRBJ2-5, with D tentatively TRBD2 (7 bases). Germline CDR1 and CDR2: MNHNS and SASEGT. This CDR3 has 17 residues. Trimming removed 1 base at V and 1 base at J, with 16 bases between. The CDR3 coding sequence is TGTGCCAGCAGTGAAGAGGTCGGAGGGGGGGCCCAAGAGACCCAGTACTTC. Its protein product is CASSEEVGGGAQETQYF.

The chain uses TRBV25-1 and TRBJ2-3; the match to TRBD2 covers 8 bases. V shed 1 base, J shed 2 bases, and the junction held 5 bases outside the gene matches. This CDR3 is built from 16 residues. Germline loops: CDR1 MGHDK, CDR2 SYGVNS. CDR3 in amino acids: CASSEWLAGVTDTQYF. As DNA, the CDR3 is TGTGCCAGCAGTGAATGGCTAGCGGGCGTCACAGATACGCAGTATTTT. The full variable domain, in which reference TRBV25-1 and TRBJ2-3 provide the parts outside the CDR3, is EADIYQTPRYLVIGTGKKITLECSQTMGHDKMYWYQQDPGMELHLIHYSYGVNSTEKGDLSSESTVSRIRTEHFPLTLESARPSHTSQYLCASSEWLAGVTDTQYFGPGTRLTVL.

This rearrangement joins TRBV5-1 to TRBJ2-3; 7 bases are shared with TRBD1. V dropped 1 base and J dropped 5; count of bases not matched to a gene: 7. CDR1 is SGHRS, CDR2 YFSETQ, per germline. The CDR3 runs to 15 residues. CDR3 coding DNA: TGCGCCAGCAGCTTGATCGGGACAGACCGAGATACGCAGTATTTT. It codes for CASSLIGTDRDTQYF.

In nucleotides, the CDR3 is TGCGCCAGCAGGGGACAGGGGTTCACAGATACGCAGTATTTT. It codes for CASRGQGFTDTQYF. J is TRBJ2-3 and V is TRBV5-1; 10 nucleotides line up with TRBD1. V was clipped by 5 bases and J by 2 bases; unmatched bases: 2. The CDR3 is 14 residues long. Germline values: CDR1 SGHRS, CDR2 YFSETQ. Full variable domain (missing parts from reference TRBV5-1 and TRBJ2-3): KAGVTQTPRYLIKTRGQQVTLSCSPISGHRSVSWYQQTPGQGLQFLFEYFSETQRNKGNFPGRFSGRQFSNSRSEMNVSTLELGDSALYLCASRGQGFTDTQYFGPGTRLTVL.

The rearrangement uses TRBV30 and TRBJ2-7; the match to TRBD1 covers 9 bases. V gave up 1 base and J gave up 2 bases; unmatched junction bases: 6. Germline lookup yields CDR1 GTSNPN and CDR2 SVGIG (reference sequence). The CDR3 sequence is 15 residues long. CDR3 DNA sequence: TGTGCCTGGAGTGGAGGGACAGGGACCCCCTACGAGCAGTACTTC. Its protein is CAWSGGTGTPYEQYF.

This CDR3 is CASSSSGTEDSPLHF. CDR3 coding DNA: TGTGCCAGCAGTTCCTCCGGGACAGAAGATTCACCCCTCCACTTT. This chain uses TRBV28 with TRBJ1-6; 7 bases agree with TRBD1. J was trimmed by 8 bases and V by 4 bases; bases with no gene match: 8. The CDR3 sequence is 15 residues long. Germline values: CDR1 MDHEN, CDR2 SYDVKM.

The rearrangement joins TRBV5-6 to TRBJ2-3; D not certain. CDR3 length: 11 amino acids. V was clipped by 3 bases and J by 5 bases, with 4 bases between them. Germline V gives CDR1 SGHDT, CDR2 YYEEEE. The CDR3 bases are TGTGCCAGCAGCTGGAGAGATACGCAGTATTTT. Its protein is CASSWRDTQYF.

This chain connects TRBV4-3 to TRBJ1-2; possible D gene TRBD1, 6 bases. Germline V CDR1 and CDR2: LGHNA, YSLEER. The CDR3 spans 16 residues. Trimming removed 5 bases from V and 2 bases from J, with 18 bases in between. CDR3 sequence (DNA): TGCGCCAGCAGCTTAAGTCGACAGGAGTTGAACTATGGCTACACCTTC. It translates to CASSLSRQELNYGYTF.

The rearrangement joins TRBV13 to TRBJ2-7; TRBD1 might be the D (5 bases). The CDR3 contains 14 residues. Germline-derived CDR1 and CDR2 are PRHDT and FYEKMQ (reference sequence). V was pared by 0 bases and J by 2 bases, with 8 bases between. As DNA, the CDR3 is TGTGCCAGCAGCTTAGGCCAGGGAACCTACGAGCAGTACTTC. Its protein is CASSLGQGTYEQYF.

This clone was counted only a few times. Written as DNA, the CDR3 is TGTGCCAGCTCACCCGGGACAGGGGGCGGCTACACCTTC. This sequence encodes CASSPGTGGGYTF. This chain joins TRBV18 and TRBJ1-2; 12 positions agree with TRBD1. The germline V gene has CDR1 KGHSH and CDR2 LQKENI. J was trimmed by 8 bases and V by 3 bases; bases with no gene match: 1. This CDR3 contains 13 residues. Together with reference TRBV18 and TRBJ1-2, the CDR3 gives the full variable domain: NAGVMQNPRHLVRRRGQEARLRCSPMKGHSHVYWYRQLPEEGLKFMVYLQKENIIDESGMPKERFSAEFPKEGPSILRIQQVVRGDSAAYFCASSPGTGGGYTFGSGTRLTVV.

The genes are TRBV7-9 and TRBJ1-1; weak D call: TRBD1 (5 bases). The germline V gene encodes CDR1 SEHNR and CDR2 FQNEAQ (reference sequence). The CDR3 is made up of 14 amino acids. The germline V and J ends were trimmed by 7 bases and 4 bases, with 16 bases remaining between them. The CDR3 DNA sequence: TGTGCCAGCAACTCGGCAGGGCGGTCCACTGAAGCTTTCTTT. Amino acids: CASNSAGRSTEAFF.

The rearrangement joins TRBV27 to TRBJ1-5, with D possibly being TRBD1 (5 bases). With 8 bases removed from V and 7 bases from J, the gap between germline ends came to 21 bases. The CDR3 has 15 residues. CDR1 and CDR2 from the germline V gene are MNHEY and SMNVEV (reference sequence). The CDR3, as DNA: TGTGCCAGCGGGGGAAGTGCGGGACCGCGACAGCCCCAGCATTTT. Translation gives CASGGSAGPRQPQHF.

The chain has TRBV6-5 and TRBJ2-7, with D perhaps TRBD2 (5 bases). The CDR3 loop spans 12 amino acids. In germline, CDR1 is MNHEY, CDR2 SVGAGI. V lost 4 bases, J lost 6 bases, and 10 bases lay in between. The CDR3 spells CASSLGGPEQYF. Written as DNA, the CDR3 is TGTGCCAGCAGTTTAGGAGGCCCCGAGCAGTACTTC.

CDR3 sequence reads: CSAEAREGYTF. In DNA, the CDR3 is TGCAGCGCCGAGGCGCGAGAAGGCTACACCTTC. The J gene is TRBJ1-2, the V gene TRBV29-1, with D unresolved. Germline CDR1 reads SQVTM; CDR2 reads ANQGSEA. The V and J ends lost 7 bases and 8 bases respectively, with 14 bases between them. There are 11 residues in the CDR3.

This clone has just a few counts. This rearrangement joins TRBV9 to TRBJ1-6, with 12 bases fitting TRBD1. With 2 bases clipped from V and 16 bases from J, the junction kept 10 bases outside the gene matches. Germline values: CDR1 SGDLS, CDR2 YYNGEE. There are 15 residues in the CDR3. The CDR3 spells CASSVDGTGGAALHF. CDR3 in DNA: TGTGCCAGCAGCGTCGACGGGACAGGGGGCGCCGCTCTCCACTTT.

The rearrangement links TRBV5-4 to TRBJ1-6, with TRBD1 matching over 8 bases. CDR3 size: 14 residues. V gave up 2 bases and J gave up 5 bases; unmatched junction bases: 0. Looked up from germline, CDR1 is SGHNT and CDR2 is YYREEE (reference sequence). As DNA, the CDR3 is TGTGCCAGCAGCTTACAGGGGGATAATTCACCCCTCCACTTT. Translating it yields CASSLQGDNSPLHF.

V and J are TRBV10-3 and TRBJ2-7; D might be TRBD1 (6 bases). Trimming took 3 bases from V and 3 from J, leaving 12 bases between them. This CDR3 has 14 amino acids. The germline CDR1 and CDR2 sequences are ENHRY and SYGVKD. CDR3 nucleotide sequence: TGTGCCATCAGTGAAGGGACATATCTCTACGAGCAGTACTTC. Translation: CAISEGTYLYEQYF.

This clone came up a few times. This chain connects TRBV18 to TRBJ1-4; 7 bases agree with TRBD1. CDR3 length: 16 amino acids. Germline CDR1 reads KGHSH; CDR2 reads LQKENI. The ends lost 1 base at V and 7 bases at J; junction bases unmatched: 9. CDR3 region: CASSPQEGARGEKLFF. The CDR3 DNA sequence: TGTGCCAGCTCACCACAAGAGGGGGCTAGGGGTGAAAAACTGTTTTTT. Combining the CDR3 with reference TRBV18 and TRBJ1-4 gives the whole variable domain NAGVMQNPRHLVRRRGQEARLRCSPMKGHSHVYWYRQLPEEGLKFMVYLQKENIIDESGMPKERFSAEFPKEGPSILRIQQVVRGDSAAYFCASSPQEGARGEKLFFGSGTQLSVL.

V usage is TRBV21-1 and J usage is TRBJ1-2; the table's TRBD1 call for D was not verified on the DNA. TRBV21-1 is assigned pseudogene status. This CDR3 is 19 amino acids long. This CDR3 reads CASSKEVEDRGSANYGYTF. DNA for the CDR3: TGTGCCAGCAGCAAAGAGGTCGAGGACAGGGGATCGGCTAACTATGGCTACACCTTC.

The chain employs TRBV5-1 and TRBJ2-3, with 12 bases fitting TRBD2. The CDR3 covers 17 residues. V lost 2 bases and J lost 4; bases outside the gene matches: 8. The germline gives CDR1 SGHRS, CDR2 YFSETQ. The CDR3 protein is CASSLTSGGRSADTQYF. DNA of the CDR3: TGCGCCAGCAGCTTAACTAGCGGGGGGAGGAGCGCAGATACGCAGTATTTT.

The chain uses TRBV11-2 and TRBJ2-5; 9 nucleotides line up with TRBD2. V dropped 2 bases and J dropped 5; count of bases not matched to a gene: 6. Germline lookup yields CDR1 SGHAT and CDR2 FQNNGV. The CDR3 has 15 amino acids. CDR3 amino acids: CASSLSLSGGETQYF. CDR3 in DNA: TGTGCCAGCAGCTTAAGTCTCAGCGGGGGGGAGACCCAGTACTTC.

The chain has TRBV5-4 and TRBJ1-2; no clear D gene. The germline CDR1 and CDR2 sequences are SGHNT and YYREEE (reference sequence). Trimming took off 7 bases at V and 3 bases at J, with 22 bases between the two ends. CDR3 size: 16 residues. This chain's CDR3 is CASHKTYIHTDYGYTF. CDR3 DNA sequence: TGTGCCAGCCACAAGACATACATACATACGGACTATGGCTACACCTTC.

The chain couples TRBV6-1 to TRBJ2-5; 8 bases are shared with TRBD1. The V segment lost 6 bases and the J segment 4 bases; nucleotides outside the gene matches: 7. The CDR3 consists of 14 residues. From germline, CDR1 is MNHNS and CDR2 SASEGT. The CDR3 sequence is CASRAGGSRETQYF. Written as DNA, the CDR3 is TGTGCCAGCAGGGCAGGGGGCAGCCGAGAGACCCAGTACTTC.

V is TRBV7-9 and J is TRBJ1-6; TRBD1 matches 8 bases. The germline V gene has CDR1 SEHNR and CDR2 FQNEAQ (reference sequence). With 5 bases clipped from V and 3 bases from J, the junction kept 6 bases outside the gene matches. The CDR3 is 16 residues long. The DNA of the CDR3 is TGTGCCAGCAGCCCGGGGACAGGAGACTATAATTCACCCCTCCACTTT. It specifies CASSPGTGDYNSPLHF. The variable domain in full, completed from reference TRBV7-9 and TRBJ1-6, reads DTGVSQNPRHKITKRGQNVTFRCDPISEHNRLYWYRQTLGQGPEFLTYFQNEAQLEKSRLLSDRFSAERPKGSFSTLEIQRTEQGDSAMYLCASSPGTGDYNSPLHFGNGTRLTVT.

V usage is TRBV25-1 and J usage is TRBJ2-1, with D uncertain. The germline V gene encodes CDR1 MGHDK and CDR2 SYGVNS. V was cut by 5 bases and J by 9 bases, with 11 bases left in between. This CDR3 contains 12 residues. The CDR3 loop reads CASSPRLGEQFF. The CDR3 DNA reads TGTGCCAGCAGTCCGAGACTGGGTGAGCAGTTCTTC. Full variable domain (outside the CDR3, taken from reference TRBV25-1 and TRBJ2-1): EADIYQTPRYLVIGTGKKITLECSQTMGHDKMYWYQQDPGMELHLIHYSYGVNSTEKGDLSSESTVSRIRTEHFPLTLESARPSHTSQYLCASSPRLGEQFFGPGTRLTVL.

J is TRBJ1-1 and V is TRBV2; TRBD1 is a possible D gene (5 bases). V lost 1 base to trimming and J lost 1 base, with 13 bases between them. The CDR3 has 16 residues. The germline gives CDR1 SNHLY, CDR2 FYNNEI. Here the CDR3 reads CASSEGLEGSNTEAFF. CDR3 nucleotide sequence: TGTGCCAGCAGTGAAGGGTTGGAGGGGTCGAACACTGAAGCTTTCTTT.

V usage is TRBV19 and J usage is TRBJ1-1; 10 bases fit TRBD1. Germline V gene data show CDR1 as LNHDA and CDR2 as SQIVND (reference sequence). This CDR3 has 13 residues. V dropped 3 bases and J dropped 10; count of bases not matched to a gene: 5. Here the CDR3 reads CASSIGTGALAFF. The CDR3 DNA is TGTGCCAGTAGTATCGGGACAGGGGCTCTAGCTTTCTTT.

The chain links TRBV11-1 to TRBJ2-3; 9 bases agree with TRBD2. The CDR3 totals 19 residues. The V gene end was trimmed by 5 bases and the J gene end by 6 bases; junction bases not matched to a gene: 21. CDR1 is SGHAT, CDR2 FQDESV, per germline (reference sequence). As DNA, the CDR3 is TGTGCCAGCAGCATTAGGGGGTGGATTGCGGGGGGGACGGTGGATACGCAGTATTTT. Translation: CASSIRGWIAGGTVDTQYF.

The CDR3 region has the DNA TGCGCCAGCAGCCATGAGGACAGGGAGAACACTGAAGCTTTCTTT. It yields the protein CASSHEDRENTEAFF. V gene TRBV4-1 combines with J gene TRBJ1-1; TRBD1 agrees at 8 bases. The CDR3 has 15 residues. Unmatched junction bases numbered 4, after V lost 3 bases and J lost 1 base. Germline CDR1 MGHRA, CDR2 YSYEKL.

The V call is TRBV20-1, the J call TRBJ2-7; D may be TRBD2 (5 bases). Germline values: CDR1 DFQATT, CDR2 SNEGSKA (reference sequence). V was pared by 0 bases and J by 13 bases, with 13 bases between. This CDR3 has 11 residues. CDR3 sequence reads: CSARDRVDSYF. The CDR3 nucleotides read TGCAGTGCTAGAGATCGTGTGGACTCCTACTTC.

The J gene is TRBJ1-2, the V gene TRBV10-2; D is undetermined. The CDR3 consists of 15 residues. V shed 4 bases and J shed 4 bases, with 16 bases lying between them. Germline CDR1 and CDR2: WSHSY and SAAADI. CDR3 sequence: CASSGLRGDGYGYTF. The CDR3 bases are TGCGCCAGCAGTGGCTTGAGAGGCGACGGCTATGGCTACACCTTC.